This is a list of T cell receptor beta chains from one sample in a study of T cells after yellow fever vaccination. TCRdb itself ran the 5' RACE reads through MiXCR, one entry per CDR3 protein. The profile covers 550,000 or so distinct CDR3 sequences, with around 21% appearing a single time and roughly an eighth taken by the ten largest. The material was PBMCs, obtained 15 days after the yellow fever booster vaccination. All receptors derive from a man aged 30 to 45 who received the YFV17D yellow fever vaccine. Both conserved end residues are trimmed from each CDR3.

>TRBV6-5|TRBJ2-2
ASSFQGLNTGELF
>TRBV19|TRBJ2-3
ASSPPGSFLTDTQY
>TRBV19|TRBJ2-1
ASRDYSRAREQF
>TRBV5-1|TRBJ2-3
ASSAGTSGTSTDTQY
>TRBV5-1|TRBJ2-3
ASGEGLAGVPGTQY
>TRBV7-2|TRBJ2-3
ASSFLLTDTQY
>TRBV12-3/TRBV12-4|TRBJ2-2
ASTRVTGELF
>TRBV5-6|TRBJ2-7
ASTSTGASYEQY
>TRBV6-1|TRBJ2-7
ASSRRGQYEQY
>TRBV5-1|TRBJ1-2
ASSFVSGQDYGYT
>TRBV7-2|TRBJ1-6
ASSLGGGMENSPLH
>TRBV30|TRBJ2-1
AWSGVTEYSYNEQF
>TRBV19|TRBJ2-7
ASSDPTYEQY
>TRBV6-1|TRBJ2-7
ATTLSGDTAYEQY
>TRBV30|TRBJ2-5
AWSHRTLAVGAETQY
>TRBV5-5|TRBJ1-1
ASSLDGTVEAF
>TRBV20-1|TRBJ2-3
SVGKAGVITDTQY
>TRBV7-8|TRBJ2-3
ASNAAGADTQY
>TRBV3-1|TRBJ2-5
ASSRSRTGFGETQY
>TRBV9|TRBJ2-3
ASNPSGSSTDTQY
>TRBV12-3/TRBV12-4|TRBJ2-7
ASSSPPGTSGTGEQY
>TRBV7-9|TRBJ1-1
ASSLSGASEAF
>TRBV5-4|TRBJ2-3
ASSSREGQGDTQY
>TRBV7-2|TRBJ2-3
ASSFLSIARGTDTQY